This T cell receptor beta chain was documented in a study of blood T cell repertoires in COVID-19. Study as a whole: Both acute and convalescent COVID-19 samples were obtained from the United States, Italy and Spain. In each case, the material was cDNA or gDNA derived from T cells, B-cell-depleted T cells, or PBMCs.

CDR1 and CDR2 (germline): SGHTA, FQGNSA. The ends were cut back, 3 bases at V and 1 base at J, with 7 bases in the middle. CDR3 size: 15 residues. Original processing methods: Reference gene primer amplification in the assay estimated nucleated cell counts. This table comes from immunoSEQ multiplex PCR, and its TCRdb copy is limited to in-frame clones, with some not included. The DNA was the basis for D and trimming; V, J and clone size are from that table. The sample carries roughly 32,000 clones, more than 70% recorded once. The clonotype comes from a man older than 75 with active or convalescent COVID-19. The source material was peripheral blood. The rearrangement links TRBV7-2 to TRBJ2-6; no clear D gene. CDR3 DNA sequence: TGTGCCAGCAGCTTTCTCCCTTCTGGGGCCAACGTCCTGACTTTC. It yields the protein CASSFLPSGANVLTF.